This is a list of T cell receptor beta chains from one sample in a study of cytomegalovirus exposure and HLA in healthy donors. Only in-frame clones appear in the TCRdb table, and some are missing; sequencing was by immunoSEQ multiplex PCR. The sample contains about 120,000 clones, 65% to 90% of which appear only once. The sample consisted of PBMCs. All receptors derive from a man aged 30 to 45 in good health and CMV-seronegative. CDR3s include the opening cysteine and the closing phenylalanine or tryptophan. The order of the fields is clone size, J gene, V gene, CDR3 length, D gene, CDR3 DNA, CDR3 protein. The D gene is left open where the match is weak. A row's size may be missing; if present it is once, few, many or a size class.

size: .; J: TRBJ1-4; V: TRBV7-2; length: 15; D: TRBD1; DNA: TGTGCCAGCAGCAGATGGGACAGGGGGGACGAAAAACTGTTTTTT; CDR3: CASSRWDRGDEKLFF
size: .; J: TRBJ1-6; V: TRBV9; length: 16; D: TRBD1; DNA: TGTGCCAGCAGCGCCGCCACAGGGGGATATAATTCACCCCTCCACTTT; CDR3: CASSAATGGYNSPLHF
size: .; J: TRBJ1-2; V: TRBV6-1; length: 13; D: .; DNA: TGTGCCAGCAACCGCGTTCGTGACTATGGCTACACCTTC; CDR3: CASNRVRDYGYTF
size: .; J: TRBJ1-1; V: TRBV6-6; length: 14; D: .; DNA: TGTGCCAGCAGTTACTCGAGGGATAACACTGAAGCTTTCTTT; CDR3: CASSYSRDNTEAFF
size: few; J: TRBJ2-7; V: TRBV27; length: 14; D: TRBD1; DNA: TGTGCCAGCAGTTTGGGCAGGGGGACCTACGAGCAGTACTTC; CDR3: CASSLGRGTYEQYF
size: once; J: TRBJ2-3; V: TRBV18; length: 18; D: TRBD2; DNA: TGTGCCAGCTCACTCACACGCCCGGGGACTAGCAGGCCAGATACGCAGTATTTT; CDR3: CASSLTRPGTSRPDTQYF
size: .; J: TRBJ1-1; V: TRBV11-2; length: 13; D: .; DNA: TGTGCCAGCAGCCGCACAGTGAACACTGAAGCTTTCTTT; CDR3: CASSRTVNTEAFF
size: .; J: TRBJ2-7; V: TRBV5-1; length: 14; D: .; DNA: TGCGCCAGCAGCTTGGCCCAGGGGGGATACGAGCAGTACTTC; CDR3: CASSLAQGGYEQYF
size: .; J: TRBJ2-1; V: TRBV6-4; length: 16; D: TRBD2; DNA: TGTGCCAGCAGTGACTCGGCAACTAGCGGGGCCAATGAGCAGTTCTTC; CDR3: CASSDSATSGANEQFF
size: .; J: TRBJ2-7; V: TRBV6-5; length: 15; D: .; DNA: TGTGCCAGCAGTTACTCAGGACAGATGCTGAGCGAGCAGTACTTC; CDR3: CASSYSGQMLSEQYF
size: few; J: TRBJ2-3; V: TRBV19; length: 9; D: .; DNA: TGTGCCAGTACTGAAGCTAAGTATTTT; CDR3: CASTEAKYF
size: .; J: TRBJ2-2; V: TRBV6-5; length: 15; D: .; DNA: TGTGCCAGCAGTTACGGAGGGGATGTCACCGGGGAGCTGTTTTTT; CDR3: CASSYGGDVTGELFF
size: .; J: TRBJ1-1; V: TRBV27; length: 15; D: .; DNA: TGTGCCAGCAGCCCGGGCTTCGGGGGGAACACTGAAGCTTTCTTT; CDR3: CASSPGFGGNTEAFF
size: .; J: TRBJ1-2; V: TRBV19; length: 16; D: .; DNA: TGTGCCAGTAGCCAACCCGGTGGGCAGAGCTCGTATGGCTACACCTTC; CDR3: CASSQPGGQSSYGYTF
size: .; J: TRBJ1-1; V: TRBV5-5; length: 14; D: TRBD1; DNA: TGTGCCAGCAGCCATGACAGGGTTGGGACTGAAGCTTTCTTT; CDR3: CASSHDRVGTEAFF
size: .; J: TRBJ2-7; V: TRBV6-1; length: 14; D: .; DNA: TGTGCCAGCAAGCCGCCAGGGTCGACCTACGAGCAGTACTTC; CDR3: CASKPPGSTYEQYF
size: .; J: TRBJ1-1; V: TRBV6-6; length: 14; D: .; DNA: TGTGCCAGCAGTTTCAGTGGACAGAACACTGAAGCTTTCTTT; CDR3: CASSFSGQNTEAFF
size: .; J: TRBJ1-1; V: TRBV28; length: 14; D: .; DNA: TGTGCCAGCAGTCCCTCTCCCGAGTGGACTGAAGCTTTCTTT; CDR3: CASSPSPEWTEAFF
size: .; J: TRBJ2-1; V: TRBV5-1; length: 13; D: .; DNA: TGCGCCAGCAGCCTTATTGCGGCCAATGAGCAGTTCTTC; CDR3: CASSLIAANEQFF
size: .; J: TRBJ2-3; V: TRBV2; length: 15; D: TRBD2; DNA: TGTGCCAGCACCCCTCTAGGACTAGCCTCAGATACGCAGTATTTT; CDR3: CASTPLGLASDTQYF
size: .; J: TRBJ1-1; V: TRBV4-1; length: 14; D: .; DNA: TGCGCCAGCAGCCCTGGGGGGGGGCGAACTGAAGCTTTCTTT; CDR3: CASSPGGGRTEAFF